The entry that follows covers one T cell receptor (beta chain) sequence. This sample is part of a study of blood T cell repertoires in COVID-19. Here immunoSEQ multiplex PCR was the method, and the copy in TCRdb shows in-frame clones only, minus some. This sample carries about 98,000 clones, more than 65% of them seen once, and the ten largest clones take about 10%. CDR1 MNHEY and CDR2 SVGAGI come from the germline V gene. V shed 3 bases and J 4 bases; nucleotides not matched to a gene: 5. CDR3 length equals 14 residues. The receptor was isolated from a woman older than 75 with acute or convalescent COVID-19. The sequencing sample was made of peripheral blood. The rearrangement joins TRBV6-5 to TRBJ1-2, with TRBD1 matching 7 bases. As DNA, the CDR3 is TGTGCCAGCAGTTATCGGGACAGATTCTATGGCTACACCTTC. It encodes CASSYRDRFYGYTF.